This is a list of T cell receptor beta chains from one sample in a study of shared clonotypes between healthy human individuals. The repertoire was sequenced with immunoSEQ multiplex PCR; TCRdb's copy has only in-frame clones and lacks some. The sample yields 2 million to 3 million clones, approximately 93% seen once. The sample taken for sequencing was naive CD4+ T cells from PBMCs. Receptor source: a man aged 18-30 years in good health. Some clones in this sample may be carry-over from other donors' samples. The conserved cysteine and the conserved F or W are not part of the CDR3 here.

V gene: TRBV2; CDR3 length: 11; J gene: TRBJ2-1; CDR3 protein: AGQPSLGREQF
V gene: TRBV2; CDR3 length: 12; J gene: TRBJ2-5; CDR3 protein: ASSDLRVQETQY
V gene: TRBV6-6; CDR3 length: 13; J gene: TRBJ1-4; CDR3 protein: ASSSTTGGAEKLF
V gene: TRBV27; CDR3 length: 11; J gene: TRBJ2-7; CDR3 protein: ASSRVTGVEQY
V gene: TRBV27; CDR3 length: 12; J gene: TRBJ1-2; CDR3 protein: ASSRAGPNYGYT
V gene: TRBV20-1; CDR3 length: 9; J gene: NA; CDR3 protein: RGGDPYEQY
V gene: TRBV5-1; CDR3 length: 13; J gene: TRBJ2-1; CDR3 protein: ASSLVAAMHNEQF
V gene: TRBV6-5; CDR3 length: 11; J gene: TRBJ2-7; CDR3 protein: ASRWDSSYEQY
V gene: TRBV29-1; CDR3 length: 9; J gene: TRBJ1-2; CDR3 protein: SVGTGHGYT
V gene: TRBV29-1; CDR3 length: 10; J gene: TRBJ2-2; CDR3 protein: SVSRVSGELF
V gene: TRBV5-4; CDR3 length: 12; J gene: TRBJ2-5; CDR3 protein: ASSLGQAQETQY
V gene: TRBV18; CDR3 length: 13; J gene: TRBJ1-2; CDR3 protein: ASSPDQGSSYGYT
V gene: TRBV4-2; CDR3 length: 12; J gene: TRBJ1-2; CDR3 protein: ASSQQLGGYGYT
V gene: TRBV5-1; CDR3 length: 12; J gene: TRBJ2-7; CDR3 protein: ASSPGQGATEQY
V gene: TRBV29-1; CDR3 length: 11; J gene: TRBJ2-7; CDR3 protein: SIWTGPGDEQY
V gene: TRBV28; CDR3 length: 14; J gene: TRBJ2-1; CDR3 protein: ASSLRRVAAYNEQF
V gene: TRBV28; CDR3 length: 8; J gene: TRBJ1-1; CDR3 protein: ASRNTEAF
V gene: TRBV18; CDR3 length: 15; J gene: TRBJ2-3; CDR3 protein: ASSRDSLGPSTDTQY
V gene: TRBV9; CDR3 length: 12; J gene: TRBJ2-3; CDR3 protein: ASSVEPGTDTQY
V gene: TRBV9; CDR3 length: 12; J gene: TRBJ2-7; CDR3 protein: ASGPGLAFLEQY
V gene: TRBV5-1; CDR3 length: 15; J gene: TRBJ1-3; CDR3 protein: ASSFELGQGSGNTIY
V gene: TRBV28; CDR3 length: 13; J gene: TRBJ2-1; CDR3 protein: ASRTSGSRNNEQF
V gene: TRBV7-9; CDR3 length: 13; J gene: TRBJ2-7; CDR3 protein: ASSLASGSVYEQY
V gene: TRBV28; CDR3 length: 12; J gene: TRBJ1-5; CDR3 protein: ASSLGGFGQPQH
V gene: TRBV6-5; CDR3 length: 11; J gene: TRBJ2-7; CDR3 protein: ASKGTSGYEQY
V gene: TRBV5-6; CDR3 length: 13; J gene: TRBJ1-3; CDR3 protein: ASSRTGTTGNTIY
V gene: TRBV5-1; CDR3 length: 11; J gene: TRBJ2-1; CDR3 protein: ASSFGDGNEQF
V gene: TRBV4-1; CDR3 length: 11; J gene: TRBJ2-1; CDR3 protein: ASSQSTVHEQF
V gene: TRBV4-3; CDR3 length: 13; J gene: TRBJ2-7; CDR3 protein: ASSQVRGSSYEQY
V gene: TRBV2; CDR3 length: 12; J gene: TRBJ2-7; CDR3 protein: ASSLPGLPYEQY
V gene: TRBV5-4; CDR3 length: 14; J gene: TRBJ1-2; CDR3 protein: ASSPPGTTTRGGYT
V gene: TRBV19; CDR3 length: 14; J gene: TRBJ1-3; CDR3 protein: ASSPTRGRAGNTIY
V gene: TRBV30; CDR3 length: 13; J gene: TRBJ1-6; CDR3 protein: AWRVGQGIRSPLH
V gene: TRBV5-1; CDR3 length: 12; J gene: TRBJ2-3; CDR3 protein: ASSSGQSTDTQY
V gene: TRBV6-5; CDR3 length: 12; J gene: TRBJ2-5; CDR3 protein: ASRPDRVQETQY
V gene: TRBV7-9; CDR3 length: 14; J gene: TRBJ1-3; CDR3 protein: ASSSKDLSSGNTIY
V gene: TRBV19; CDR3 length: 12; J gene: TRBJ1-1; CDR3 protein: ASSIARTVDEAF
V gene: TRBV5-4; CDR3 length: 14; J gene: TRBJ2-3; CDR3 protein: ASSLAGSLSTDTQY
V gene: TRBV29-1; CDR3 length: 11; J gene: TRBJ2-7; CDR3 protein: SVEDRGLYEQY
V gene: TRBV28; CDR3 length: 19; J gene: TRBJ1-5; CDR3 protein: ASSFIQGFGSNWHSNQPQH
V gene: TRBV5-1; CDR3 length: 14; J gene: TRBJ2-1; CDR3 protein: ASSLGDRGHFDEQF